This T cell receptor (beta chain) was documented in a study of metastatic and nonmetastatic thyroid tumors. Study as a whole: The comparison covered peripheral blood and tumor or nodule tissue in malignant and benign thyroid patients. General study results and limits: Significantly greater TCR beta diversity was reportedly found in malignant thyroid tumors than in benign nodules (in blood and tumor).

As handled by the study authors: Building a distant-metastasis classifier for papillary thyroid cancer drew on CDR3 differences across clinicopathological groups. From the PCR reads, TCRdb re-called clones with MiXCR. The V and J calls here are based on TCRdb, not the publication. The sample has 18,000 or so clones; 34% are singletons. This clone was detected a few times. Antigen specificity is unknown. Compared with germline, one end of the junction differs, possibly owing to a read error. Treatment of any kind had been given to no patient before thyroid surgery. Germline CDR1 reads KGHDR; CDR2 reads SFDVKD. CDR3 size: 15 residues.

The sequencing input was tumor tissue. The V gene is TRBV24-1, the J gene TRBJ2-3, with D tentatively TRBD1 (6 bases). The receptor comes from a female donor with papillary thyroid cancer or a benign thyroid nodule (not recorded which). Some clones in this sample may be carry-over from other donors' samples. The DNA of the CDR3 is TGTGTCACCAGTGAAGGCGACAGGAGGACAGATACGCAGTATTTT. This gives the protein CVTSEGDRRTDTQYF.